A selection of T cell receptor beta chains follows, all from one sample in a study of T cells after yellow fever vaccination. TCRdb reprocessed the 5' RACE reads with MiXCR, giving one entry per CDR3 protein. The table lists 120,000 or so distinct CDR3 sequences, approximately 9% of them singletons. Sequencing was performed on CD8+ T cells sorted from PBMCs, taken on the day of the yellow fever booster vaccination. The source of these receptors is a man aged 18 to 35 who received the YFV17D yellow fever vaccine. Each CDR3 is given with its conserved first and last residue. For some rows the clone size is stated as once, few or many, or as a class when expanded; others skip it.

V,size,J,CDR3
TRBV6-5,few,TRBJ1-1,CASGWDNTEAFF
TRBV4-1,.,TRBJ1-2,CASSHPQGAGYTF
TRBV5-1,many,TRBJ2-7,CASSRTGKQGYEQYF
TRBV7-6,.,TRBJ1-4,CASSLFLDGEKLFF
TRBV7-9,.,TRBJ2-1,CASSLTQGKRRHEQFF
TRBV7-8,.,TRBJ2-7,CASSSPRGGDEQYF
TRBV15,.,TRBJ2-7,CATSTRGGVYEQYF
TRBV29-1,few,TRBJ1-1,CSVFGGLWTEAFF
TRBV12-3/TRBV12-4,.,TRBJ1-2,CASTERTGVGGYTF
TRBV9,.,TRBJ1-2,CASSPWVVLPYGYTF
TRBV9,.,TRBJ1-3,CASSVPGSGNTIYF
TRBV5-4,.,TRBJ2-1,CASSSDLGLADYNEQFF
TRBV7-9,.,TRBJ2-5,CASSLDGGEETQYF
TRBV15,few,TRBJ1-5,CATQGDNQPQHF
TRBV7-2,few,TRBJ2-3,CASSLDFGSGGSADTQYF
TRBV4-2,few,TRBJ2-5,CASSQAEGYQETQYF
TRBV7-9,.,TRBJ1-1,CASSSGWGHPNTEAFF
TRBV5-1,.,TRBJ2-2,CASSLTVGSTGELFF
TRBV5-1,many,TRBJ2-2,CASSPDTGELFF
TRBV20-1,.,TRBJ1-4,CSARDYKGINEKLFF
TRBV27,few,TRBJ2-1,CASSPGTSGGNYNEQFF
TRBV13,.,TRBJ2-7,CASSRDLVYEQYF
TRBV24-1,few,TRBJ2-1,CATSDLPSHTFSYNEQFF
TRBV6-9,.,TRBJ2-7,CASSSPGLAHEQYF
TRBV6-1,.,TRBJ2-5,CASRDKGELKSQYF
TRBV7-7,.,TRBJ2-7,CASSFRSGGMYEQYF
TRBV4-3,.,TRBJ2-2,CASSQGTGMAGELFF
TRBV6-2/TRBV6-3,few,TRBJ2-1,CASSYSGVLEQFF
TRBV29-1,.,TRBJ2-1,CSVAGTLGLAGPYNEQFF
TRBV7-2,many,TRBJ2-1,CASSLKTSSYNEQFF
TRBV12-3/TRBV12-4,.,TRBJ2-1,CASRAMTGSYNEQFF
TRBV4-3,few,TRBJ1-2,CASNSPGQDIHGYTF
TRBV7-9,.,TRBJ2-3,CASSSPDRDRDTQYF
TRBV20-1,.,TRBJ2-3,CSATDPGQGLADTQYF
TRBV7-3,.,TRBJ2-1,CASSFAGPHNEQFF
TRBV27,few,TRBJ1-1,CASSLGTPAEAFF
TRBV19,.,TRBJ2-7,CASSIGSGAYEQYF
TRBV20-1,.,TRBJ1-1,CSAPRGTEAFF
TRBV19,.,TRBJ1-1,CASSGQGDTEAFF
TRBV29-1,few,TRBJ2-1,CSDNGNSGPSYNEQFF
TRBV12-3/TRBV12-4,.,TRBJ1-5,CASSGRDRAGNSNQPQHF